A selection of T cell receptor beta chains follows, all from one sample in a study of somatic mutations in cytotoxic T cells in rheumatoid arthritis. Only in-frame clones appear in the TCRdb table, and some are missing; sequencing was by immunoSEQ multiplex PCR. The sample records some 30,000 clones, about 88% being singletons. The sequenced sample was CD8+ T cells sorted from blood. The receptor source for this set is an adult with rheumatoid arthritis. CDR3s include the opening cysteine and the closing phenylalanine or tryptophan. Each record gives: clone size, D gene, J gene, V gene, CDR3 protein, CDR3 DNA. D genes are given only for firm matches. Clone size, where shown, is once, few, many, or a class for clones that have expanded.

>few|-|TRBJ1-5|TRBV7-9
CASSSLNQPQHF
TGTGCCAGCAGCTCTCTTAATCAGCCCCAGCATTTT
>-|-|TRBJ1-4|TRBV6-6
CASSSSGEKLFF
TGTGCCAGCAGTTCCTCGGGGGAAAAACTGTTTTTT
>few|-|TRBJ1-5|TRBV19
CASREQDWGNQPQHF
TGTGCCAGTAGGGAACAGGACTGGGGCAATCAGCCCCAGCATTTT
>-|-|TRBJ2-7|TRBV6-5
CASSWGGYEQYF
TGTGCCAGCAGTTGGGGCGGCTACGAGCAGTACTTC
>-|-|TRBJ1-3|TRBV7-9
CASNRPDRSGNTIYF
TGTGCCAGCAACCGACCGGACCGCTCTGGAAACACCATATATTTT
>-|-|TRBJ1-5|TRBV9
CASSVDGRLSQPQHF
TGTGCCAGCAGCGTAGACGGACGGTTAAGTCAGCCCCAGCATTTT
>-|TRBD2|TRBJ2-3|TRBV5-1
CASSPTSGGADTQYF
TGCGCCAGCAGCCCCACTAGCGGGGGGGCAGATACGCAGTATTTT
>-|TRBD1|TRBJ1-2|TRBV27
CASSLYGQGYGYTF
TGTGCCAGCAGTTTATACGGACAGGGGTATGGCTACACCTTC
>once|-|TRBJ2-4|TRBV30
CAWSVRDIQYF
TGTGCCTGGAGTGTGCGGGACATTCAGTACTTC
>-|TRBD1|TRBJ2-7|TRBV7-6
CASSSRDRVEEQYF
TGTGCCAGCAGCTCCAGGGACAGGGTTGAAGAGCAGTACTTC
>-|-|TRBJ1-2|TRBV27
CASSSLGEGGYTF
TGTGCCAGCAGTTCCCTGGGGGAGGGCGGCTACACCTTC
>-|-|TRBJ1-2|TRBV6-5
CASSYSDRLKGGYTF
TGTGCCAGCAGTTACTCCGACAGACTCAAGGGTGGCTACACCTTC
>-|-|TRBJ1-2|TRBV5-6
CASSARDLDPYGYTF
TGTGCCAGCAGTGCCCGGGACCTAGACCCGTATGGCTACACCTTC
>-|TRBD1|TRBJ2-7|TRBV28
CASSLTGGNYEQYF
TGTGCCAGCAGTTTGACAGGGGGAAACTACGAGCAGTACTTC
>once|TRBD2|TRBJ2-5|TRBV7-9
CASSPRSRGTLRETQYF
TGTGCCAGCAGCCCTAGATCGCGGGGGACCCTCCGGGAGACCCAGTACTTC
>-|-|TRBJ1-3|TRBV6-1
CASRIWSAGNTIYF
TGTGCCAGCAGGATTTGGTCGGCCGGAAACACCATATATTTT
>once|-|TRBJ2-1|TRBV7-9
CASSDPFAYNEQFF
TGTGCCAGCAGCGACCCTTTTGCCTACAATGAGCAGTTCTTC
>-|-|TRBJ1-2|TRBV19
CASSDSGPYGYTF
TGTGCCAGTAGTGACTCAGGGCCCTATGGCTACACCTTC
>once|TRBD1|TRBJ1-2|TRBV5-4
CASSFRDRGAYTF
TGTGCCAGCAGCTTCCGGGACAGGGGTGCCTACACCTTC
>-|-|TRBJ2-5|TRBV7-3
CASSPPTQETQYF
TGTGCCAGCAGCCCCCCAACCCAAGAGACCCAGTACTTC
>-|TRBD1|TRBJ1-2|TRBV5-1
CASSGQGSGPNYGYTF
TGCGCCAGCAGCGGACAGGGGTCCGGCCCCAACTATGGCTACACCTTC
>-|TRBD1|TRBJ1-2|TRBV19
CASSPTGAVYGYTF
TGTGCCAGTAGCCCGACAGGGGCAGTCTATGGCTACACCTTC
>-|-|TRBJ2-1|TRBV28
CATRRASSYNEQFF
TGTGCCACCCGGAGGGCCAGCTCCTACAATGAGCAGTTCTTC
>once|-|TRBJ1-3|TRBV5-4
CASSLSGNGNTIYF
TGTGCCAGCAGCTTGTCCGGGAACGGAAACACCATATATTTT